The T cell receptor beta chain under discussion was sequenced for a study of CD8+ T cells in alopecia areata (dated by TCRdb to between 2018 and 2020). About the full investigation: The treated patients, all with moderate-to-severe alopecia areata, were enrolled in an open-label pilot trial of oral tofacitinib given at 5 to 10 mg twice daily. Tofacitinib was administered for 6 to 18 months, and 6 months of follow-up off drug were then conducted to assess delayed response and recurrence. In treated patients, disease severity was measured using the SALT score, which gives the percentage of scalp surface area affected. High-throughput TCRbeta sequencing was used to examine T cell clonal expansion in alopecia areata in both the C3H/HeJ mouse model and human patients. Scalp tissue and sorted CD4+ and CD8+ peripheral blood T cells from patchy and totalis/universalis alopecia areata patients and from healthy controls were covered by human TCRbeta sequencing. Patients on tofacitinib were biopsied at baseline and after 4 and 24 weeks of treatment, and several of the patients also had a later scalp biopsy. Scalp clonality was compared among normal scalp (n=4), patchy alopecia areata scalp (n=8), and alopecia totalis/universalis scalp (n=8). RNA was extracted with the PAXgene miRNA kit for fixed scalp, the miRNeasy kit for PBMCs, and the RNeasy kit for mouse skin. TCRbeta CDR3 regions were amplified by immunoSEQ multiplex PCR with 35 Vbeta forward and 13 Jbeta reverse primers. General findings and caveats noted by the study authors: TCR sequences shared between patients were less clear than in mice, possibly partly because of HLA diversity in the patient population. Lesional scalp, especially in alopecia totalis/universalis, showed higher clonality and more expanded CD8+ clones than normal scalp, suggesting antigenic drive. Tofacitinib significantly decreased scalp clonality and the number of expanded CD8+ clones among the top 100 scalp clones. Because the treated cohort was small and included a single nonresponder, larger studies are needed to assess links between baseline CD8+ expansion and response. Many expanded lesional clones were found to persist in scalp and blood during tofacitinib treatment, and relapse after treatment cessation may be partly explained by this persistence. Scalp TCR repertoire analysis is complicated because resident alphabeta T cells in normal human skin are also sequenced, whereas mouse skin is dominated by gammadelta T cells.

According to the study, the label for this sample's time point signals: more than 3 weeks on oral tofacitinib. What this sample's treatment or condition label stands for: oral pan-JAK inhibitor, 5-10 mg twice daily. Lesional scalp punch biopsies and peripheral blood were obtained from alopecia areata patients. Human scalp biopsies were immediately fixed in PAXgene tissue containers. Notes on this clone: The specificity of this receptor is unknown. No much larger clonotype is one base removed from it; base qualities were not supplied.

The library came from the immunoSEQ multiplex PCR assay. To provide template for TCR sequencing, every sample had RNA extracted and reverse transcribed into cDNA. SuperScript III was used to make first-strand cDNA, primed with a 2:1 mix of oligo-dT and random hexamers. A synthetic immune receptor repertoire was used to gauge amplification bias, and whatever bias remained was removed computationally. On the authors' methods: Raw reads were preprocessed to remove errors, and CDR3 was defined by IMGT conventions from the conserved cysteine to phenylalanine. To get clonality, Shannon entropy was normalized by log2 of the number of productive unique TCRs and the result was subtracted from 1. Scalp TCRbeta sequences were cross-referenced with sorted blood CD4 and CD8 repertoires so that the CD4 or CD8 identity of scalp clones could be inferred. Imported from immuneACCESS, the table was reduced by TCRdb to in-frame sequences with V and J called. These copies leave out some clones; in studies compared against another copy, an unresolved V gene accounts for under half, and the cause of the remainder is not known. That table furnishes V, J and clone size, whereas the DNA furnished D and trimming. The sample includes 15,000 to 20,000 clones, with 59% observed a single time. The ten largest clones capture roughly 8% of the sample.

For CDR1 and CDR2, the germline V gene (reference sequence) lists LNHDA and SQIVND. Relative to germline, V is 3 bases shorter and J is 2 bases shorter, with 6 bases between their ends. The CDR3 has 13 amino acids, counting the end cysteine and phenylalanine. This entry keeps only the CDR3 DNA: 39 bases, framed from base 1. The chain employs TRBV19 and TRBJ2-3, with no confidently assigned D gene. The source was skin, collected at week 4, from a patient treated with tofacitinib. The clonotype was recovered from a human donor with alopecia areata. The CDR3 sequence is CASSIEHTDTQYF. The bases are TGTGCCAGTAGTATTGAGCACACAGATACGCAGTATTTT.